A selection of T cell receptor beta chains follows, all from one sample in a study of T-cell reconstitution after alpha-beta-depleted transplantation in children. TCRdb called the PCR reads again in MiXCR, with one record for every CDR3 protein. The sample lists 65,000 to 70,000 distinct CDR3 sequences, 4.9% occurring once. This material consisted of PBMCs, mostly from graft donor cells, taken 180 days after TCRalphabeta/CD19-depleted stem cell transplant. The receptor source for this set is a boy younger than two who had a stem cell transplant for acute myeloid leukemia, so the T cells may come from the graft donor. The CDR3 runs from the conserved cysteine through the conserved F or W.

v_gene: TRBV19; j_gene: TRBJ1-5; CDR3aa: CASSIRFNQPQHF
v_gene: TRBV7-2; j_gene: TRBJ2-1; CDR3aa: CASSPPWGYGQFF
v_gene: TRBV5-1; j_gene: TRBJ2-1; CDR3aa: CASSWKRGATYNEQFF
v_gene: TRBV28; j_gene: TRBJ2-3; CDR3aa: CASSFNGGASTDTQYF
v_gene: TRBV27; j_gene: TRBJ2-7; CDR3aa: CASSLGGSSSYEQYF
v_gene: TRBV29-1; j_gene: TRBJ2-1; CDR3aa: CSVTGGAGNEQFF
v_gene: TRBV20-1; j_gene: TRBJ2-5; CDR3aa: CSAREPKGTQYF
v_gene: TRBV12-3/TRBV12-4; j_gene: TRBJ2-3; CDR3aa: CASSLPQLAGRADTQYF
v_gene: TRBV20-1; j_gene: TRBJ2-3; CDR3aa: CSASQRGTQYF
v_gene: TRBV7-2; j_gene: TRBJ2-7; CDR3aa: CASSLGSRGGSSYEQYF
v_gene: TRBV4-2; j_gene: TRBJ2-2; CDR3aa: CASSPGGTTGELFF
v_gene: TRBV5-4; j_gene: TRBJ2-5; CDR3aa: CASSFGLAGETQYF
v_gene: TRBV27; j_gene: TRBJ2-4; CDR3aa: CASSYRNIQYF
v_gene: TRBV29-1; j_gene: TRBJ1-2; CDR3aa: CSAAGTERGYTF
v_gene: TRBV18; j_gene: TRBJ2-1; CDR3aa: CASSLNRNNEQFF
v_gene: TRBV29-1; j_gene: TRBJ1-5; CDR3aa: CSVALEGDQPQHF
v_gene: TRBV3-1; j_gene: TRBJ1-5; CDR3aa: CASSQGAVINQPQHF
v_gene: TRBV9; j_gene: TRBJ2-2; CDR3aa: CASSVEPLGGAHTGELFF
v_gene: TRBV7-2; j_gene: TRBJ2-7; CDR3aa: CASSINSYEQYF
v_gene: TRBV7-2; j_gene: TRBJ1-6; CDR3aa: CASSPAYSPLHF
v_gene: TRBV28; j_gene: TRBJ2-2; CDR3aa: CASSLAGLANTGELFF
v_gene: TRBV7-2; j_gene: TRBJ1-1; CDR3aa: CASSLGGRALWGAFF
v_gene: TRBV25-1; j_gene: TRBJ2-7; CDR3aa: CASKRGIDYEQYF
v_gene: TRBV12-3/TRBV12-4; j_gene: TRBJ2-2; CDR3aa: CASFLGASNTGELFF
v_gene: TRBV24-1; j_gene: TRBJ2-2; CDR3aa: CATSEAGLARGELFF
v_gene: TRBV12-3/TRBV12-4; j_gene: TRBJ1-2; CDR3aa: CASSSTAYGYTF
v_gene: TRBV7-9; j_gene: TRBJ1-2; CDR3aa: CASSQGLDGYTF
v_gene: TRBV12-3/TRBV12-4; j_gene: TRBJ2-3; CDR3aa: CASSRTGGTDTQYF
v_gene: TRBV5-1; j_gene: TRBJ1-1; CDR3aa: CASSFPDRVNTEAFF
v_gene: TRBV27; j_gene: TRBJ2-1; CDR3aa: CASSLESGGEQFF
v_gene: TRBV13; j_gene: TRBJ1-6; CDR3aa: CASSQEGLDSPLHF
v_gene: TRBV4-1; j_gene: TRBJ2-3; CDR3aa: CASGPGVADTQYF
v_gene: TRBV11-1; j_gene: TRBJ2-7; CDR3aa: CASGPPLHSCEQYF
v_gene: TRBV5-1; j_gene: TRBJ1-3; CDR3aa: CASSRPDGVSGNTIYF
v_gene: TRBV5-6; j_gene: TRBJ2-5; CDR3aa: CASSARDRGFTGETQYF
v_gene: TRBV12-3/TRBV12-4; j_gene: TRBJ1-1; CDR3aa: CASRADRINTEAFF
v_gene: TRBV5-4; j_gene: TRBJ2-1; CDR3aa: CASSISLGTGDNEQFF
v_gene: TRBV29-1; j_gene: TRBJ1-1; CDR3aa: CSVERGHDTEAFF
v_gene: TRBV12-3/TRBV12-4; j_gene: TRBJ2-1; CDR3aa: CASAPGRASGAIEQFF
v_gene: TRBV4-2; j_gene: TRBJ2-2; CDR3aa: CASSPGLLGGTANTGELFF
v_gene: TRBV24-1; j_gene: TRBJ2-1; CDR3aa: CATSDSRGVNYNEQFF
v_gene: TRBV12-3/TRBV12-4; j_gene: TRBJ2-5; CDR3aa: CASSFRGGGTQYF
v_gene: TRBV4-1; j_gene: TRBJ2-5; CDR3aa: CASSQVTSGQETQYF
v_gene: TRBV12-3/TRBV12-4; j_gene: TRBJ2-7; CDR3aa: CASSRGAYEQYF
v_gene: TRBV20-1; j_gene: TRBJ2-6; CDR3aa: CSVATGANVLTF
v_gene: TRBV2; j_gene: TRBJ2-2; CDR3aa: CASGRTPNTGELFF
v_gene: TRBV20-1; j_gene: TRBJ2-2; CDR3aa: CSASPRRWTGELFF
v_gene: TRBV29-1; j_gene: TRBJ1-2; CDR3aa: CSVPGTGVAYGYTF
v_gene: TRBV29-1; j_gene: TRBJ2-7; CDR3aa: CSVIGQTYEQYF
v_gene: TRBV12-3/TRBV12-4; j_gene: TRBJ1-3; CDR3aa: CASNPTGPDGNTIYF
v_gene: TRBV12-5; j_gene: TRBJ2-7; CDR3aa: CASGFPRGYEQYF
v_gene: TRBV7-2; j_gene: TRBJ2-6; CDR3aa: CASSTGGAGANVLTF